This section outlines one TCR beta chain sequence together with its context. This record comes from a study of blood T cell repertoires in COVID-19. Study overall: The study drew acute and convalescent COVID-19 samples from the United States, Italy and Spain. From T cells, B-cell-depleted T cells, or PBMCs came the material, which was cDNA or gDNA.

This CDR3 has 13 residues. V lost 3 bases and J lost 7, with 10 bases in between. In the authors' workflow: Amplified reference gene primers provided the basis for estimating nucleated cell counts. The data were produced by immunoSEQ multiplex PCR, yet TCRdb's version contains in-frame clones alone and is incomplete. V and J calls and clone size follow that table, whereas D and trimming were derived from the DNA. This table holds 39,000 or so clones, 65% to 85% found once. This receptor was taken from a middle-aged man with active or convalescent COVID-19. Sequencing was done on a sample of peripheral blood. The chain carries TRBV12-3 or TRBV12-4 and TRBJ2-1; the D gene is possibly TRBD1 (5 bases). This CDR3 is CASSLSGRNEQFF. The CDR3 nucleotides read TGTGCCAGCAGTTTGTCAGGGCGGAATGAGCAGTTCTTC.